This TCR beta chain derives from a study of blood T cell repertoires in COVID-19. Study information: Some COVID-19 samples were acute and others convalescent; all came from the United States, Italy and Spain. PBMCs, B-cell-depleted T cells, or T cells provided the cDNA or gDNA that made up the material.

Trimming removed 3 bases at V and 3 bases at J, with 11 bases between. The CDR3 contains 14 residues. Germline-derived CDR1 and CDR2 are KGHDR and SFDVKD. In the authors' workflow: It was from reference gene primer amplification that nucleated cell counts were estimated. Sequenced by immunoSEQ multiplex PCR; TCRdb stores in-frame clones only, minus some. V, J and clone size derive from that table, while D and trimming were established from the DNA sequence. The data contain 250,000 to 300,000 clones, around four fifths of them singletons. The TCR was taken from a man between 60 and 75 years old who had recovered from COVID-19. The specimen sequenced was peripheral blood. The V and J genes are TRBV24-1 and TRBJ2-7; possible D gene TRBD1, 6 bases. The CDR3 DNA sequence: TGTGCCACCAGTGATCCGACAGGTAGCTACGAGCAGTACTTC. It encodes CATSDPTGSYEQYF.